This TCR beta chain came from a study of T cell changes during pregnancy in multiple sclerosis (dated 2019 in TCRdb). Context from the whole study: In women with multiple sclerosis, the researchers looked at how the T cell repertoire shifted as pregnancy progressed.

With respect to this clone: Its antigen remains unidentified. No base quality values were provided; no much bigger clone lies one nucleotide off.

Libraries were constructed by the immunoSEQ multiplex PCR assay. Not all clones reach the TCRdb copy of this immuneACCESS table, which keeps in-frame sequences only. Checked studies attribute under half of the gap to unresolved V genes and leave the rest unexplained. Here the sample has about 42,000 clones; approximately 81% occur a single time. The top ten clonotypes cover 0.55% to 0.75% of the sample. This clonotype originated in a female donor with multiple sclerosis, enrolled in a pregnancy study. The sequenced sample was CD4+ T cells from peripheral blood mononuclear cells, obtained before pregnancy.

The CDR3 has the sequence CASSPQGGVPGNTIYF. The nucleotides are TGCGCCAGCAGCCCACAGGGGGGAGTGCCTGGAAACACCATATATTTT. This chain joins TRBV5-1 to TRBJ1-3, and TRBD1 matches 8 of the central bases. Looking up the germline V gene yields CDR1 SGHRS and CDR2 YFSETQ. V has 4 bases trimmed and J has 2 bases trimmed; junction bases matching no gene number 8. The cysteine opens and the phenylalanine closes a CDR3 of 16 amino acids. Only the CDR3 part of the read is kept: 48 bases, read in frame from the first base.